The 8 T cell receptor beta chains listed next were all sequenced from one sample in a study of T cells in Graves' hyperthyroidism and ophthalmopathy. RNA transcripts yielded amplified TCR beta CDR3 regions. The HTBI set primed first-round TCR CDR3 RT-PCR. TCRdb reprocessed the multiplex PCR reads with MiXCR, giving one entry per CDR3 protein. The sample contains around 300,000 distinct CDR3 sequences, approximately 15% of which appear only once. Specimen: blood. The source of these receptors is a woman aged 25 to 39 with Graves' hyperthyroidism.

This clonotype was detected many times. V is TRBV29-1 and J is TRBJ1-2; maybe TRBD1 (6 bases). In germline, CDR1 is SQVTM, CDR2 ANQGSEA. The CDR3 runs 11 residues. The V gene lost 4 bases and the J gene lost 7 bases, with 10 bases spanning the gap. The CDR3 here is CSVVGAPGYTF. In DNA, the CDR3 is TGCAGCGTTGTGGGGGCGCCTGGCTACACCTTC.

This clonotype was observed a handful of times. The V and J genes are TRBV28 and TRBJ2-5; 10 bases align to TRBD2. The CDR3 totals 14 residues. Per the germline V gene, CDR1 is MDHEN and CDR2 is SYDVKM. J gave up 5 bases and V 4 bases, and 4 bases lay outside the gene matches. The CDR3 DNA is TGTGCCAGCAGTTATAGCGGGAGGATGGAGACCCAGTACTTC. Translating gives CASSYSGRMETQYF.

The chain has TRBV6-4 and TRBJ2-3; 8 bases agree with TRBD2. CDR1 is MRHNA, CDR2 SNTAGT, per germline. The CDR3 has 15 residues. After removal of 5 bases from V and 4 bases from J, the junction contained 8 bases not matched to a gene. CDR3 sequence (DNA): TGTGCCAGCAGTCCCGAGCGGGGGCGGGCAGATACGCAGTATTTT. This sequence encodes CASSPERGRADTQYF.

This clonotype was found many times. The rearrangement uses TRBV20-1 and TRBJ2-5; D unclear. V was pared by 6 bases and J by 1 base, with 9 bases between. The V gene's germline CDR1 is DFQATT and CDR2 SNEGSKA (reference sequence). The CDR3 extends over 12 amino acids. CDR3 bases: TGCAGTGCCTACGGGCCCCAAGAGACCCAGTACTTC. As protein: CSAYGPQETQYF.

The chain combines TRBV6-1 with TRBJ1-5, with unresolved D. CDR1 and CDR2 (germline): MNHNS, SASEGT. Trimming removed 5 bases from V and 5 bases from J, with 10 bases in between. This CDR3 region has 13 residues. The CDR3 nucleotides are TGTGCCAGCAGTCAGAGGTTCGATCAGCCCCAGCATTTT. Amino acids: CASSQRFDQPQHF.

The chain carries TRBV19 and TRBJ2-7; D call uncertain. Germline assignment: CDR1 LNHDA and CDR2 SQIVND (reference sequence). The CDR3 length is 14 residues. Trimming shortened V by 7 bases and J by 6 bases, and 19 bases separated the two germline ends. CDR3 bases: TGTGCCAGTACGCCATCCGGAGTTCGGAGCGAGCAGTACTTC. This sequence encodes CASTPSGVRSEQYF.

The sample holds many counts of this clonotype. The rearrangement uses TRBV28 and TRBJ1-2, with D hard to call. V lost 6 bases and J lost 5, with 13 bases in between. CDR1 and CDR2 (germline): MDHEN, SYDVKM. The CDR3 extends over 13 amino acids. CDR3 sequence (DNA): TGTGCCAGCAGGGCAGAAAGGAGATATGGCTACACCTTC. Amino acid sequence: CASRAERRYGYTF.

The chain links TRBV7-2 to TRBJ2-7; 13 bases align to TRBD2. CDR1 is SGHTA and CDR2 is FQGNSA in the germline V gene. CDR3 length equals 15 residues. The trim removed 1 base at V and 5 bases at J, leaving 2 bases unmatched. Written as DNA, the CDR3 is TGTGCCAGCAGCTTAGGACTAGCGGGAGGCAACGAGCAGTACTTC. Its protein product is CASSLGLAGGNEQYF.